The 29 T cell receptor beta chains given below trace back to one sample, sequenced in a study of early T cells in non-severe SARS-CoV-2 infection. MiXCR, applied by TCRdb to the 5' RACE reads, yields one record per CDR3 protein. The data contain tens of thousands of distinct CDR3 sequences, roughly 8.2% of them singletons. The sequenced sample was whole blood. These TCRs come from an adult who was a healthcare worker with PCR-confirmed SARS-CoV-2 infection or an uninfected control (not recorded which).

Turning to this clonotype: This may arise from a read error, as a much more abundant clone is one base away. A read error is likely, as this CDR3 ends without the conserved phenylalanine or tryptophan. The V gene is TRBV20-1, the J gene TRBJ2-3; D is possibly TRBD2 (6 bases). V gave up 6 bases and J gave up 8 bases, with 18 bases separating them. The CDR3 contains 13 residues. The germline CDR1 and CDR2 sequences are DFQATT and SNEGSKA (reference sequence). This CDR3 reads CSASLAEGSTQYY. Written as DNA, the CDR3 is TGCAGTGCAAGCTTAGCGGAGGGAAGTACGCAGTATTAT.

This chain links TRBV20-1 with TRBJ2-2; TRBD1 might be the D (6 bases). Germline-derived CDR1 and CDR2 are DFQATT and SNEGSKA (reference sequence). With 7 bases removed from V and 4 bases from J, the gap between germline ends came to 10 bases. There are 12 residues in the CDR3. This chain's CDR3 is CSGGPGTGELFF. CDR3 DNA: TGCAGTGGGGGGCCGGGCACCGGGGAGCTGTTTTTT.

This clonotype came up a few times. This chain connects TRBV7-9 to TRBJ2-2; D not resolved. The CDR3 is 11 amino acids. V lost 6 bases to trimming and J lost 3 bases, with 2 bases between them. Germline CDR1 and CDR2: SEHNR and FQNEAQ (reference sequence). The chain's CDR3 is CASRDTGELFF. CDR3 bases: TGTGCCAGCAGGGACACCGGGGAGCTGTTTTTT.

The chain couples TRBV3-1 to TRBJ2-3; D not resolved. The CDR3 runs to 14 residues. Per the germline V gene, CDR1 is LGHDT and CDR2 is YNNKEL (reference sequence). V lost 4 bases and J 0 bases, leaving 8 bases between the germline ends. CDR3 sequence (DNA): TGTGCCAGCAGCCCCCTACTAAGCACAGATACGCAGTATTTT. Amino acids: CASSPLLSTDTQYF.

This clonotype was observed a few times. This chain uses TRBV7-9 with TRBJ2-5; D perhaps matches TRBD2 (6 bases). The germline V gene encodes CDR1 SEHNR and CDR2 FQNEAQ (reference sequence). CDR3 length: 13 amino acids. Between the trimmed V and J ends, which lost 5 bases and 4 bases, there was a span of 11 bases. CDR3 in amino acids: CASSLEGAETQYF. CDR3 DNA sequence: TGTGCCAGCAGCCTGGAGGGAGCAGAGACCCAGTACTTC.

This clonotype showed up many times. The J gene is TRBJ2-2, the V gene TRBV12-3 or TRBV12-4; TRBD1 matches 8 bases. The CDR3 has 15 amino acids. Germline trimming cut 6 bases from V and 4 bases from J; bases unmatched to any gene: 7. The CDR3 loop reads CASSRGTGLTGELFF. Written as DNA, the CDR3 is TGTGCCAGCAGCCGAGGGACAGGTCTCACCGGGGAGCTGTTTTTT.

This clonotype was picked up a small number of times. In DNA form, the CDR3 reads TGCAGCGTCCCCGGACTAGCGGGAGAAAAGCAGTACTTC. This sequence encodes CSVPGLAGEKQYF. The chain recombines TRBV29-1 with TRBJ2-7; 13 positions match TRBD2. Losses at the gene ends were 6 bases for V and 8 bases for J; bases not matched to a gene: 7. The CDR3 contains 13 residues. The germline V gene encodes CDR1 SQVTM and CDR2 ANQGSEA.

This clonotype has just a few counts. V is TRBV27 and J is TRBJ1-2; D possibly corresponds to TRBD1 (6 bases). The V gene lost 3 bases and the J gene lost 7 bases, with 18 bases spanning the gap. This CDR3 has 15 residues. Per germline, CDR1 MNHEY and CDR2 SMNVEV (reference sequence). CDR3 sequence: CASSFRQGSLSGYTF. As DNA, the CDR3 is TGTGCCAGCAGTTTCCGGCAGGGGAGCCTCAGTGGCTACACCTTC.

This clonotype was observed many times. V is TRBV11-2 and J is TRBJ2-3; TRBD2 agrees at 8 bases. Germline loops: CDR1 SGHAT, CDR2 FQNNGV. V lost 1 base to trimming and J lost 2 bases; unmatched junction nucleotides: 5. CDR3 length: 16 residues. The CDR3 sequence is CASSLGGGGHTDTQYF. In DNA, the CDR3 is TGTGCCAGCAGCTTAGGTGGCGGGGGGCACACAGATACGCAGTATTTT.

This clonotype was found a few times. The chain links TRBV7-9 to TRBJ1-2; D unclear. The CDR3 contains 12 residues. Trimming took off 3 bases at V and 1 base at J, with 3 bases between the two ends. The germline CDR1 and CDR2 sequences are SEHNR and FQNEAQ (reference sequence). The CDR3, as DNA: TGTGCCAGCAGCTTGGATAACTATGGCTACACCTTC. Translated: CASSLDNYGYTF. The whole variable domain, remainder taken from reference TRBV7-9 and TRBJ1-2, is DTGVSQNPRHKITKRGQNVTFRCDPISEHNRLYWYRQTLGQGPEFLTYFQNEAQLEKSRLLSDRFSAERPKGSFSTLEIQRTEQGDSAMYLCASSLDNYGYTFGSGTRLTVV.

The chain is built from TRBV6-9 and TRBJ1-1; 10 bases fit TRBD1. Germline CDR1 is MNHGY and CDR2 is SVAAGI. The CDR3 length is 23 residues. V lost 3 bases to trimming and J lost 1 base; unmatched junction nucleotides: 26. DNA for the CDR3: TGTGCCAGCAGTTACCCAAAAGATGCCGGGACAGGGGAGGCTGTGGGTGAGAACACTGAAGCTTTCTTT. Residues: CASSYPKDAGTGEAVGENTEAFF.

This sequence joins TRBV6-1 and TRBJ2-7, with D perhaps matching TRBD1 (6 bases). Trimming removed 3 bases from V and 4 bases from J, with 19 bases in between. CDR1 is MNHNS, CDR2 SASEGT, per germline. This CDR3 region has 16 residues. The CDR3 reads CASSEFIRTEGYEQYF. CDR3 nucleotides: TGTGCCAGCAGTGAGTTTATTCGGACAGAAGGGTACGAGCAGTACTTC.

This clonotype has just a few counts. This rearrangement joins TRBV28 to TRBJ2-7, with 10 positions matching TRBD2. Trimming took 5 bases from V and 0 from J; bases not matched to a gene: 16. This CDR3 is built from 19 residues. The germline V gene encodes CDR1 MDHEN and CDR2 SYDVKM. CDR3 nucleotides: TGTGCCAGCAGTCCCGTCGCGAGCGGGAGGGCCGGGGTCTCCTACGAGCAGTACTTC. It encodes CASSPVASGRAGVSYEQYF.

The CDR3 is CASSSPYDKGLAGRSEQFF. CDR3 nucleotides: TGTGCCAGCAGCTCACCATATGACAAGGGCCTAGCGGGAAGGAGTGAGCAGTTCTTC. This sequence joins TRBV7-8 and TRBJ2-1; TRBD2 aligns across 9 bases. Unmatched junction bases numbered 22, after V lost 4 bases and J lost 9 bases. Per the germline V gene, CDR1 is SGHVS and CDR2 is FQNEAQ. The CDR3 has 19 amino acids.

There are many counts of this clonotype. V usage is TRBV29-1 and J usage is TRBJ2-3, with D uncertain. Germline loops: CDR1 SQVTM, CDR2 ANQGSEA. V was shortened by 5 bases and J by 2 bases, with 8 bases between the two germline ends. The CDR3 is 12 residues long. CDR3 region: CSVNPDTDTQYF. In DNA form, the CDR3 reads TGCAGCGTTAATCCGGACACAGATACGCAGTATTTT.

At least ten counts were recorded for this clonotype. The CDR3 nucleotides read TGTGCCAGCAGAGACCTCGGGCAGCCCCAGCATTTT. The encoded protein is CASRDLGQPQHF. The chain couples TRBV28 to TRBJ1-5, with D uncertain. Germline CDR1 reads MDHEN; CDR2 reads SYDVKM. Between the trimmed V and J ends, which lost 6 bases and 7 bases, there was a span of 10 bases. The CDR3 has 12 residues.

CDR3 coding DNA: TGCGCCAGCAGTCATCCGACATCCGACAGGGAAGGGAATGAAAAACTGTTTTTT. As protein: CASSHPTSDREGNEKLFF. This chain connects TRBV23-1 to TRBJ1-4, with TRBD1 matching over 7 bases. Being an ORF, TRBV23-1 has a function that is uncertain. This CDR3 has 18 residues. Trimming removed 3 bases from V and 5 bases from J; junction bases left unmatched: 15.

The genes are TRBV20-1 and TRBJ2-7; D might be TRBD2 (6 bases). In germline, CDR1 is DFQATT, CDR2 SNEGSKA (reference sequence). Trimming pared 0 bases from V and 5 bases from J, leaving 11 bases between. This CDR3 contains 13 residues. The CDR3 loop is CSARERGRDEQYF. CDR3 nucleotides: TGCAGTGCTAGAGAGCGGGGTAGGGACGAGCAGTACTTC.

In this sample, this clonotype turned up many times. The chain has TRBV7-2 and TRBJ2-7, with 8 bases fitting TRBD2. V dropped 4 bases and J dropped 0; count of bases not matched to a gene: 5. The CDR3 has 15 amino acids. Germline V gene sequence: CDR1 SGHTA, CDR2 FQGNSA. CDR3 nucleotide sequence: TGTGCCAGCAGCTCGGGGGGGGCCAGCTCCTACGAGCAGTACTTC. Protein product: CASSSGGASSYEQYF.

A few counts support this clonotype. This chain connects TRBV6-6 to TRBJ2-1; D may be TRBD2 (6 bases). This CDR3 has 16 residues. Trimming stripped 11 bases from V and 0 bases from J, with 20 bases between. The V gene's germline CDR1 is MNHNY and CDR2 SVGAGI (reference sequence). CDR3 region: CASQQGLGGSYNEQFF. The DNA for the CDR3 is TGTGCCTCGCAGCAGGGTTTGGGGGGCTCCTACAATGAGCAGTTCTTC.

The chain recombines TRBV29-1 with TRBJ1-2; unclear D gene. V lost 3 bases and J lost 1, with 9 bases in between. The CDR3 loop spans 13 amino acids. Germline loops: CDR1 SQVTM, CDR2 ANQGSEA. CDR3 region: CSVDPYGNYGYTF. The CDR3 coding sequence is TGCAGCGTTGACCCCTACGGTAACTATGGCTACACCTTC.

This clonotype has ten or more counts. At one end, the junction sequence differs from germline, possibly due to a read error. The rearrangement joins TRBV7-8 to TRBJ2-1; no clear D. The germline gives CDR1 SGHVS, CDR2 FQNEAQ. The CDR3 has 15 amino acids. CDR3 amino acids: CASSQYPNSYNEQFF. Written as DNA, the CDR3 is TGTGCCAGCAGCCAATATCCGAACTCCTACAACGAGCAGTTCTTC.

This chain uses TRBV29-1 with TRBJ1-1; D remains unclear. The germline V gene has CDR1 SQVTM and CDR2 ANQGSEA. CDR3 length: 10 amino acids. With 5 bases removed from V and 8 bases from J, the gap between germline ends came to 9 bases. The CDR3 sequence: CSVFNREAFF. The CDR3, as DNA: TGCAGCGTTTTCAACAGAGAAGCTTTCTTT.

The rearrangement uses TRBV20-1 and TRBJ2-3; 11 positions agree with TRBD2. This CDR3 is 15 amino acids long. Trimming removed 0 bases from V and 5 bases from J; junction bases left unmatched: 4. From germline, CDR1 is DFQATT and CDR2 SNEGSKA (reference sequence). In DNA form, the CDR3 reads TGCAGTGCTAGAGATAATCTAGCGGGAGGAGATACGCAGTATTTT. Protein sequence: CSARDNLAGGDTQYF.

This clonotype occurred many times. The gene calls are TRBV20-1 and TRBJ2-7; no firm D call. Germline CDR1 DFQATT, CDR2 SNEGSKA (reference sequence). The CDR3 extends over 13 amino acids. V dropped 3 bases and J dropped 6 bases, with 15 bases sitting between them. CDR3 residues: CSASLELEREQYF. CDR3 bases: TGCAGTGCTAGCCTCGAGTTGGAGCGCGAGCAGTACTTC.

This clonotype was found a few times. V gene TRBV20-1 combines with J gene TRBJ2-2; D unresolved. V was clipped by 5 bases and J by 3 bases, with 7 bases between them. Germline loops: CDR1 DFQATT, CDR2 SNEGSKA (reference sequence). There are 12 residues in the CDR3. For the CDR3, the DNA is TGCAGTGCTGAGCGAGACACCGGGGAGCTGTTTTTT. It codes for CSAERDTGELFF.

The J gene is TRBJ1-2, the V gene TRBV6-6; unclear D gene. Germline loops: CDR1 MNHNY, CDR2 SVGAGI (reference sequence). This CDR3 comprises 16 residues. V was trimmed by 5 bases and J by 6 bases, leaving 22 bases between them. The CDR3 sequence: CASSPSAGKNKDGYTF. In DNA form, the CDR3 reads TGTGCCAGCAGTCCCTCCGCGGGAAAAAATAAAGATGGCTACACCTTC.

This clonotype was recorded many times. The chain carries TRBV19 and TRBJ2-6; D is unclear. There are 16 residues in the CDR3. The germline CDR1 and CDR2 sequences are LNHDA and SQIVND (reference sequence). Trimming cost V 2 bases and J 0 bases, with 8 bases left between them. The CDR3 is CASSINVGSGANVLTF. Written as DNA, the CDR3 is TGTGCCAGTAGTATAAATGTCGGCTCTGGGGCCAACGTCCTGACTTTC.

This clonotype was recorded at least ten times. The chain joins TRBV29-1 to TRBJ1-2, with D unresolved. The CDR3 contains 11 residues. Per germline, CDR1 SQVTM and CDR2 ANQGSEA. V was clipped by 4 bases and J by 7 bases, with 10 bases between them. CDR3 DNA: TGCAGCGTTGCAAGGGAAGGTGGCTACACCTTC. It yields the protein CSVAREGGYTF.